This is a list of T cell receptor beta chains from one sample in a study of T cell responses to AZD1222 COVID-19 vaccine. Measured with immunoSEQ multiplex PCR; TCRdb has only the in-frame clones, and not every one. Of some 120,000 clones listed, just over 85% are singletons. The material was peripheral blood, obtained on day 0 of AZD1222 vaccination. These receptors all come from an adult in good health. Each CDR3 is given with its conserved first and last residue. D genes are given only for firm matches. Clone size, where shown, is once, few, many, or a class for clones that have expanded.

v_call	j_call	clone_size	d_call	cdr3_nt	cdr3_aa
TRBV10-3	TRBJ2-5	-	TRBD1	TGTGCCATCAGCGAAGGACAGGGCGGAGAGACCCAGTACTTC	CAISEGQGGETQYF
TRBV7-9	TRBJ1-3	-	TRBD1	TGTGCCAGCAGCACGACAGGGTTCTTCTCTGGAAACACCATATATTTT	CASSTTGFFSGNTIYF
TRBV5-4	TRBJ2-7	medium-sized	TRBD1	TGTGCCAGCAGCTCAGGGGGCTCCTACGAGCAGTACTTC	CASSSGGSYEQYF
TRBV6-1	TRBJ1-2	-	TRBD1	TGTGCCAGCAGTGAATTGGACAGGTTTAACTATGGCTACACCTTC	CASSELDRFNYGYTF
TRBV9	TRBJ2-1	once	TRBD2	TGTGCCAGCAGCTCCGGCGGCGGGGGGGCAGTCAATGAGCAGTTCTTC	CASSSGGGGAVNEQFF
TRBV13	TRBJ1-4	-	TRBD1	TGTGCCAGCAGCTTGGACAGGGGGCGCGATGAAAAACTGTTTTTT	CASSLDRGRDEKLFF
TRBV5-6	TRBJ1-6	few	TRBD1	TGTGCCAGCAGCTTGGACAGGGGGCAGTCACCCCTCCACTTT	CASSLDRGQSPLHF
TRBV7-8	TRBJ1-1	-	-	TGTGCCAGTCGGACGGACATGAACACTGAAGCTTTCTTT	CASRTDMNTEAFF
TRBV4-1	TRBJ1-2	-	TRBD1	TGCGCCAGCAGCCAAGCTGGCCCTCGTCGAGTCACAGGGGTAACCTATGGCAACACCTTC	CASSQAGPRRVTGVTYGNTF
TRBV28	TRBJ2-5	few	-	TGTGCCAGCAGTTTGGTGGGGCTCGGTCAAGAGACCCAGTACTTC	CASSLVGLGQETQYF
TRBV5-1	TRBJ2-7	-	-	TGCGCCAGCAGCTACGGGGTCAGGGTCGGTTACGAGCAGTACTTC	CASSYGVRVGYEQYF
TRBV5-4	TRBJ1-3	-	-	TGTGCCAGCAGTTCCCACGGCCCTGGAAACACCATATATTTT	CASSSHGPGNTIYF
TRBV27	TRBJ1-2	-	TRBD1	TGTGCCAGCAGCCCGGACAGGGGAGCGTTCTGGTTTACCTTC	CASSPDRGAFWFTF
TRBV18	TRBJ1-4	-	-	TGTGCCAGCTCTCCCCGGACAGAAGGCGAAAAACTGTTTTTT	CASSPRTEGEKLFF
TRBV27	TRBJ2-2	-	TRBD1	TGTGCCAGCAGCTTGACAGGGGGCACCGGGGAGCTGTTTTTT	CASSLTGGTGELFF
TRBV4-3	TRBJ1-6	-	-	TGCGCCAGCAGCCAAGATGGGGGGCTTGATTCACCCCTCCACTTT	CASSQDGGLDSPLHF
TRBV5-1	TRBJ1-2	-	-	TGCGCCAGCAGCCGGGAGGCTGGGAGTGGGTACGGCTACACCTTC	CASSREAGSGYGYTF
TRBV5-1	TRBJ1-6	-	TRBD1	TGCGCCAGCAGCCCAAGACAGGGTACTAATAATTCACCCCTCCACTTT	CASSPRQGTNNSPLHF
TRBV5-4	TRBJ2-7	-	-	TGTGCCAGCAGCTTGGCCCCCTCAGCGGACGAGCAGTACTTC	CASSLAPSADEQYF
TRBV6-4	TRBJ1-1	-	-	TGTGCCAGCAGTGACCAAAGTGGAACTGAAGCTTTCTTT	CASSDQSGTEAFF
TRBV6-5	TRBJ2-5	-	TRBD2	TGTGCCAGCAGTTACGGGACTAGTATGGAGACCCAGTACTTC	CASSYGTSMETQYF
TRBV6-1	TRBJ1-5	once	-	TGTGCCAGCAGTGACCGGGGGGCCCAAAATCAGCCCCAGCATTTT	CASSDRGAQNQPQHF
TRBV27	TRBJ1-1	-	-	TGTGCCAGCAGCCCAGTGGGTGGAACTGAAGCTTTCTTT	CASSPVGGTEAFF
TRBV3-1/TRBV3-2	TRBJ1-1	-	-	TGTGCCAGCAGCCTAGGGAGGTTTGGGTACGGTGAAGCTTTCTTT	CASSLGRFGYGEAFF
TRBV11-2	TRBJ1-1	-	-	TGTGCCAGCAGCTTAGATAGATCTGAAGCTTTCTTT	CASSLDRSEAFF
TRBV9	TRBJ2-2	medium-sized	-	TGTGCCAGCAGCGCGAAGACCGGGGAGCTGTTTTTT	CASSAKTGELFF
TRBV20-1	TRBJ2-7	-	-	TGCAGTGCTAAAACACTTAACGAGCAGTACTTC	CSAKTLNEQYF
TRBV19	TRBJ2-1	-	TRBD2	TGTGCCAGTAGTACTCTAGCGGGGGGCTACAATGAGCAGTTCTTC	CASSTLAGGYNEQFF
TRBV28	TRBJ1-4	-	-	TGTGCCAGCAGTCAACCAACGCCGCCTGAGAAACTGTTTTTT	CASSQPTPPEKLFF
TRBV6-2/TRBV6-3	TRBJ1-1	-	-	TGTGCCAGCAGTTACCGGCGACAAAGCACTGAAGCTTTCTTT	CASSYRRQSTEAFF
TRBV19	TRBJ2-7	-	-	TGTGCCAGTAGTATAGAGAAGGGGCCCGAGCAGTACTTC	CASSIEKGPEQYF
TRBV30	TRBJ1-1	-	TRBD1	TGTGCCTTAGACTCGACAGGGGCAAACACTGAAGCTTTCTTT	CALDSTGANTEAFF
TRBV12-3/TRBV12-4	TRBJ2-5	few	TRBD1	TGTGCCAGCAGCCCTACAGGGGGCGTCCAGTACTTC	CASSPTGGVQYF
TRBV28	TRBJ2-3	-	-	TGTGCCAGCAGTTTAGGTAGCGCCCGGGGCACAGATACGCAGTATTTT	CASSLGSARGTDTQYF
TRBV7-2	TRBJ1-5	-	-	TGTGCCAGCAGCCTCCAGGAGGGCCGGGGGCAGCCCCAGCATTTT	CASSLQEGRGQPQHF
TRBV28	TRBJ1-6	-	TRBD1	TGTGCCAGCAGAGTCACGGGACAGGGCATTTCACCCCTCCACTTT	CASRVTGQGISPLHF
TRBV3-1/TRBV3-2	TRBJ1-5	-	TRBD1	TGTGCCAGCAGCCAAGGGGACAGCAGTCAGCCCCAGCATTTT	CASSQGDSSQPQHF
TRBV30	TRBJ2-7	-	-	TGTGCCTGGAGTGGCCAGGAATGGGGCGAGCAGTACTTC	CAWSGQEWGEQYF
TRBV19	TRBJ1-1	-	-	TGTGCCAGCGACGGACAGCGATATATGAACACTGAAGCTTTCTTT	CASDGQRYMNTEAFF
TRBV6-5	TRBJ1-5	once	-	TGTGCCAGCAACCGAGGGGGGGGCAATCAGCCCCAGCATTTT	CASNRGGGNQPQHF
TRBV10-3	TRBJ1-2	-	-	TGTGCCATCAGTGACTCTAAAGGGTATGGCTACACCTTC	CAISDSKGYGYTF
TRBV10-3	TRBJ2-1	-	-	TGTGCCATCAGTATCGGACAGAATTACAATGAGCAGTTCTTC	CAISIGQNYNEQFF
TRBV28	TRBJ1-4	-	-	TGTGCCAGCAGTTCTACCTCAGGGAACGAAGGTGAAAAACTGTTTTTT	CASSSTSGNEGEKLFF
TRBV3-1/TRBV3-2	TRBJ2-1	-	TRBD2	TGTGCCAGCAGCCGAACAAATCGAGCGGGAGGAGGTACCTACAATGAGCAGTTCTTC	CASSRTNRAGGGTYNEQFF
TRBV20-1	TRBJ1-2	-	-	TGCAGGCCGGGGGAATACTATGGCTACACCTTC	CRPGEYYGYTF
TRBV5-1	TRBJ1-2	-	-	TGCGCCAGCAGCTACTCCAGGACAGAAAGTCTTGTGGATAACTATGGCTACACCTTC	CASSYSRTESLVDNYGYTF
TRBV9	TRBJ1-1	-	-	TGTGCCAGCAGCGTAGATCCGGGACACTTGAACACTGAAGCTTTCTTT	CASSVDPGHLNTEAFF
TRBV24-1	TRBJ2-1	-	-	TGTGCCACTGGGAAGGACTCCTACAATGAGCAGTTCTTC	CATGKDSYNEQFF
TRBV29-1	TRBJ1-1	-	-	TGCAGCGTTAAACAGAACACTGAAGCTTTCTTT	CSVKQNTEAFF
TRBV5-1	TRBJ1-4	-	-	TGCGCCAGCAGCTTGGAGTTGAGTGAAAAACTGTTTTTT	CASSLELSEKLFF
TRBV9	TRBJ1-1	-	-	TGTGCCAGCAGCCTCCCGCCGGGAGGGGGCACTGAAGCTTTCTTT	CASSLPPGGGTEAFF
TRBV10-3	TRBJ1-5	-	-	TGTGCCATCAGTGACCTCGGAAGGCCCCAGCATTTT	CAISDLGRPQHF
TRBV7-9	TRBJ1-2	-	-	TGTGCCAGCAGCCCCCAGGGAGGTAGGACCCACTATGGCTACACCTTC	CASSPQGGRTHYGYTF